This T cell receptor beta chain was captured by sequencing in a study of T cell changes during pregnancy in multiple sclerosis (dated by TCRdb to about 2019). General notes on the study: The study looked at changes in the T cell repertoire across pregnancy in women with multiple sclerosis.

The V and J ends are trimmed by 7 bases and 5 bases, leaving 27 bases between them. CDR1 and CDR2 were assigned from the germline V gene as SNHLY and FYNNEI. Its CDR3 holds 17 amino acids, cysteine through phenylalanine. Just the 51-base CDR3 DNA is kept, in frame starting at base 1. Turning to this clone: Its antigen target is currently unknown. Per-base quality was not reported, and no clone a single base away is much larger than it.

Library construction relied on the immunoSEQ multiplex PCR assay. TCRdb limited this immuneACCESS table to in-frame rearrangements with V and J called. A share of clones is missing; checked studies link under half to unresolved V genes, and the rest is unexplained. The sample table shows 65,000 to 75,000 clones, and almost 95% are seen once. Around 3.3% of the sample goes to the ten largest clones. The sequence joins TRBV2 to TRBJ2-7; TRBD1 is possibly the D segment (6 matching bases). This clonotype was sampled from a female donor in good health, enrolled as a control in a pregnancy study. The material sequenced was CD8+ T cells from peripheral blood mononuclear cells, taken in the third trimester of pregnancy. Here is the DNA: TGTGCCAGCACCCTTAGGGGTTTGGCAGGGGCCGGTCACGAGCAGTACTTC. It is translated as CASTLRGLAGAGHEQYF.